This paragraph reports one T cell receptor beta chain. This sample was included in a study of T-cell reconstitution after alpha-beta-depleted transplantation in children. Construction of the TCRbeta library involved unique molecular identifiers. MiXCR was run by TCRdb on the PCR reads, yielding one entry per CDR3 protein. The profile covers approximately 1,000,000 distinct CDR3 sequences, with 25% to 35% appearing a single time and about 28% taken by the ten largest. CDR1 is SGHDT and CDR2 is YYEEEE in the germline V gene. V was cut by 1 base and J by 4 bases, with 9 bases left in between. This CDR3 contains 14 residues.

The origin of this receptor is a boy younger than two who had a stem cell transplant for SCID, so the T cells may come from the graft donor. The chain links TRBV5-6 to TRBJ2-1, with D perhaps being TRBD1 or TRBD2 (5 bases each). The sample in question was PBMCs, mostly from graft donor cells, obtained 360 days after TCRalphabeta/CD19-depleted stem cell transplant. The CDR3 is CASSLWGRYNEQFF. DNA of the CDR3: TGTGCCAGCAGCTTGTGGGGGAGATACAATGAGCAGTTCTTC.